What follows are 24 T cell receptor beta chains derived from one specimen sequenced in a study of cytotoxic CD8 clonotypes in ibrutinib-treated CLL (dated by TCRdb to the early 2020s). The time point label, read with the paper, signifies: progressive disease on ibrutinib. Libraries were constructed by the immunoSEQ multiplex PCR assay. Entries here come from immuneACCESS through TCRdb and include only in-frame sequences with V and J called. Some clones fail to appear in such tables; in the studies checked, an unresolved V gene covers under half of the shortfall, and the cause of the remainder is unknown. The table for this sample lists about 25,000 clones; 55% to 70% of them were counted only once. Clones ranked in the top ten supply around 54% of the sample. Sequenced material: PBMCs, taken at disease progression, from a patient treated with ibrutinib. The receptor set was obtained from a human donor with chronic lymphocytic leukemia.

Many counts were recorded for this clone. This rearrangement joins TRBV6-5 to TRBJ1-2, with 8 bases identical to TRBD1. CDR1 is MNHEY, CDR2 SVGAGI, per germline. The CDR3 sequence is 14 residues long. V lost 6 bases to trimming and J lost 4 bases; unmatched junction nucleotides: 7. CDR3: CASSWTGWAYGYTF. The DNA for the CDR3 is TGTGCCAGCAGCTGGACAGGGTGGGCCTATGGCTACACCTTC.

The chain links TRBV5-1 to TRBJ1-5, with 7 nucleotides matching TRBD1. Per germline, CDR1 SGHRS and CDR2 YFSETQ. The CDR3 is 15 residues long. After removal of 0 bases from V and 6 bases from J, the junction contained 6 bases not matched to a gene. The CDR3 sequence: CASSLEGGGGQPQHF. The CDR3 region has the DNA TGCGCCAGCAGCTTGGAAGGGGGCGGTGGTCAGCCCCAGCATTTT. The full variable domain, in which reference TRBV5-1 and TRBJ1-5 provide the parts outside the CDR3, is KAGVTQTPRYLIKTRGQQVTLSCSPISGHRSVSWYQQTPGQGLQFLFEYFSETQRNKGNFPGRFSGRQFSNSRSEMNVSTLELGDSALYLCASSLEGGGGQPQHFGDGTRLSIL.

The chain joins TRBV5-1 to TRBJ2-1; TRBD2 agrees at 9 bases. Germline V lookup: CDR1 SGHRS, CDR2 YFSETQ. The CDR3 is made up of 16 amino acids. The V and J ends lost 0 bases and 4 bases, in that order; junction bases with no gene match: 5. CDR3 protein: CASSLAASGAYNEQFF. For the CDR3, the DNA is TGCGCCAGCAGCTTGGCCGCTAGCGGGGCTTACAATGAGCAGTTCTTC.

The CDR3 sequence is CASSYQGRYYEQYF. CDR3 coding DNA: TGTGCCAGCAGTTACCAGGGCAGATACTACGAGCAGTACTTC. The chain uses TRBV6-5 and TRBJ2-7; a possible D gene is TRBD1 (5 bases). Per the germline V gene, CDR1 is MNHEY and CDR2 is SVGAGI. V lost 2 bases and J lost 3, with 11 bases in between. CDR3 length: 14 residues.

This clone was found a few times. V usage is TRBV5-4 and J usage is TRBJ1-1; D uncertain. V lost 0 bases to trimming and J lost 0 bases, with 3 bases between them. The germline gives CDR1 SGHNT, CDR2 YYREEE (reference sequence). There are 13 residues in the CDR3. The CDR3 bases are TGTGCCAGCAGCTTGGCCTTGAACACTGAAGCTTTCTTT. Residues: CASSLALNTEAFF. Together with reference TRBV5-4 and TRBJ1-1, the CDR3 gives the full variable domain: ETGVTQSPTHLIKTRGQQVTLRCSSQSGHNTVSWYQQALGQGPQFIFQYYREEENGRGNFPPRFSGLQFPNYSSELNVNALELDDSALYLCASSLALNTEAFFGQGTRLTVV.

The chain recombines TRBV5-8 with TRBJ1-4, with no clear D. The germline gives CDR1 SGHTS, CDR2 YDEGEE. V shed 0 bases and J shed 7 bases, with 22 bases lying between them. CDR3 length equals 18 residues. Written as DNA, the CDR3 is TGTGCCAGCAGCTTGGCCGAAACCGCAGGAAGGCCGCTTGAAAAACTGTTTTTT. Its protein is CASSLAETAGRPLEKLFF.

This clone was recorded a few times. This chain uses TRBV18 with TRBJ1-4, with D possibly TRBD1 on 5 matching bases. The germline CDR1 and CDR2 sequences are KGHSH and LQKENI. Trimming took off 0 bases at V and 4 bases at J, with 9 bases between the two ends. The CDR3 loop spans 15 amino acids. DNA of the CDR3: TGTGCCAGCTCACCACCAGGAGGGGATAATGAAAAACTGTTTTTT. Its translation is CASSPPGGDNEKLFF.

The V call is TRBV7-8, the J call TRBJ2-2; D gene unclear. Germline CDR1 SGHVS, CDR2 FQNEAQ. This CDR3 is built from 12 residues. With 11 bases removed from V and 4 bases from J, the gap between germline ends came to 11 bases. CDR3 DNA: TGTGCCGCGACATTTTCCACCGGGGAGCTGTTTTTT. Its protein product is CAATFSTGELFF.

The chain couples TRBV29-1 to TRBJ1-2, with D uncertain. V shed 0 bases and J shed 2 bases, with 7 bases lying between them. Germline V lookup: CDR1 SQVTM, CDR2 ANQGSEA. The CDR3 has 13 residues. Here the CDR3 DNA reads TGCAGCGTTGAAGAGGTCCGAAACTATGGCTACACCTTC. Protein sequence: CSVEEVRNYGYTF.

The chain uses TRBV11-2 and TRBJ1-2; a weak D match, TRBD1 (5 bases). The CDR3 loop spans 16 amino acids. CDR1 and CDR2 from the germline V gene are SGHAT and FQNNGV. V was shortened by 2 bases and J by 3 bases, with 16 bases between the two germline ends. CDR3 in amino acids: CASSLWGGGYDYGYTF. The CDR3 nucleotides are TGTGCCAGCAGCTTATGGGGTGGGGGGTACGACTATGGCTACACCTTC. Filled out from reference TRBV11-2 and TRBJ1-2, the complete variable domain reads EAGVAQSPRYKIIEKRQSVAFWCNPISGHATLYWYQQILGQGPKLLIQFQNNGVVDDSQLPKDRFSAERLKGVDSTLKIQPAKLEDSAVYLCASSLWGGGYDYGYTFGSGTRLTVV.

The J gene is TRBJ2-1, the V gene TRBV19, with D possibly matching TRBD1 (6 bases). CDR1 and CDR2 (germline): LNHDA, SQIVND (reference sequence). V lost 5 bases and J lost 12, with 11 bases in between. The length of the CDR3 is 11 residues. The CDR3 bases are TGTGCCAGTAGTCCCGGACAGTGGCAGTTCTTC. This encodes CASSPGQWQFF.

The V and J genes are TRBV15 and TRBJ2-5, with TRBD1 matching over 9 bases. The CDR3 extends over 14 amino acids. With V trimmed by 1 base and J by 7 bases, 4 bases remained unmatched. In germline, CDR1 is LNHNV, CDR2 YYDKDF (reference sequence). CDR3: CATSRVQGARTQYF. The CDR3 region has the DNA TGTGCCACCAGCAGAGTACAGGGGGCCAGGACCCAGTACTTC.

The chain combines TRBV15 with TRBJ2-3; D uncertain. Germline CDR1 is LNHNV and CDR2 is YYDKDF (reference sequence). CDR3 length equals 16 residues. The V and J ends lost 0 bases and 4 bases respectively, with 14 bases between them. The CDR3 sequence: CATSRDYSGYSDTQYF. CDR3 in DNA: TGTGCCACCAGCAGAGATTACAGTGGTTATTCAGATACGCAGTATTTT.

The chain is built from TRBV2 and TRBJ2-1; the D gene is possibly TRBD2 (5 bases). Germline V gene sequence: CDR1 SNHLY, CDR2 FYNNEI. This CDR3 has 16 residues. Trimming took off 4 bases at V and 5 bases at J, with 18 bases between the two ends. The CDR3 DNA reads TGTGCCAGCAGTGCGGCGTTAAGGGAGCTGGACAATGAGCAGTTCTTC. Protein sequence: CASSAALRELDNEQFF. The full variable domain, completed using reference TRBV2 and TRBJ2-1, is EPEVTQTPSHQVTQMGQEVILRCVPISNHLYFYWYRQILGQKVEFLVSFYNNEISEKSEIFDDQFSVERPDGSNFTLKIRSTKLEDSAMYFCASSAALRELDNEQFFGPGTRLTVL.

This clone has just a few counts. The rearrangement joins TRBV27 to TRBJ1-2; a possible D gene is TRBD1 (5 bases). The ends were cut back, 6 bases at V and 4 bases at J, with 12 bases in the middle. Germline CDR1 reads MNHEY; CDR2 reads SMNVEV (reference sequence). The CDR3 totals 13 residues. This CDR3 reads CASSGHLSYGYTF. The CDR3 DNA reads TGTGCCAGCAGCGGACACCTCTCCTATGGCTACACCTTC.

CDR3 sequence (DNA): TGTGCCAGCAGCTCTACCGGGACCACAGATACGCAGTATTTT. Translating gives CASSSTGTTDTQYF. The chain links TRBV6-5 to TRBJ2-3, with D possibly called TRBD1 or TRBD2 (5 bases each). Germline CDR1 is MNHEY and CDR2 is SVGAGI. V shed 6 bases and J shed 2 bases, with 12 bases lying between them. CDR3 length: 14 amino acids.

The gene calls are TRBV5-4 and TRBJ1-1; 9 positions match TRBD1. Germline CDR1 is SGHNT and CDR2 is YYREEE (reference sequence). The CDR3 contains 16 residues. V was pared by 2 bases and J by 6 bases, with 11 bases of the junction left unmatched. In nucleotides, the CDR3 is TGTGCCAGCAGCTTAACGACGTCCCGGGACAGGGCTGAAGCTTTCTTT. It is translated as CASSLTTSRDRAEAFF.

The V call is TRBV7-6, the J call TRBJ2-3, with a tentative D call TRBD2 (5 bases). V gave up 4 bases and J gave up 2 bases, with 10 bases separating them. The CDR3 is 14 amino acids. The germline V gene has CDR1 SGHVS and CDR2 FNYEAQ. The CDR3 DNA is TGTGCCAGCAGCTCGGGGATTTTCACAGATACGCAGTATTTT. This gives the protein CASSSGIFTDTQYF.

The chain joins TRBV4-1 to TRBJ2-1; tentatively, D is TRBD1 (6 bases). The CDR3 runs to 16 residues. V gave up 1 base and J gave up 2 bases, with 12 bases separating them. The germline gives CDR1 MGHRA, CDR2 YSYEKL. The CDR3 region has the DNA TGCGCCAGCAGCCAAGGGCCACAGGGAACCTACAATGAGCAGTTCTTC. Translated, it gives CASSQGPQGTYNEQFF.

The CDR3 region has the DNA TGTGCCAGCAGCTTAGCCGGGACTAGCGGCTTCAATGAGCAGTTCTTC. Amino acid sequence: CASSLAGTSGFNEQFF. The chain joins TRBV7-8 to TRBJ2-1; 11 positions match TRBD2. CDR1 and CDR2 from the germline V gene are SGHVS and FQNEAQ. The CDR3 sequence is 16 residues long. Unmatched junction bases numbered 4, after V lost 0 bases and J lost 6 bases.

The chain combines TRBV7-9 with TRBJ2-7; possibly TRBD2 for D (6 bases). CDR1 and CDR2 (germline): SEHNR, FQNEAQ (reference sequence). Trimming removed 5 bases from V and 8 bases from J, with 19 bases in between. CDR3 length equals 14 residues. Here the CDR3 reads CASSAAGGSKKQYF. The CDR3 region has the DNA TGTGCCAGCAGCGCGGCTGGGGGGTCTAAAAAGCAGTACTTC.

The chain couples TRBV5-4 to TRBJ1-2; TRBD1 might be the D (6 bases). This CDR3 contains 13 residues. The germline V gene has CDR1 SGHNT and CDR2 YYREEE (reference sequence). Trimming took 0 bases from V and 8 from J, leaving 11 bases between them. CDR3 loop: CASSLEAGVGYTF. The CDR3 coding sequence is TGTGCCAGCAGCTTGGAGGCAGGGGTAGGCTACACCTTC.

The rearrangement uses TRBV30 and TRBJ2-1; either TRBD1 or TRBD2 may supply D (5 bases each). V was cut by 3 bases and J by 4 bases, with 13 bases left in between. CDR1 is GTSNPN, CDR2 SVGIG, per germline (reference sequence). This CDR3 is 14 amino acids long. The CDR3 here is CAWRGEFLYNEQFF. CDR3 DNA: TGTGCCTGGAGAGGGGAGTTCTTATACAATGAGCAGTTCTTC.

The CDR3, as DNA: TGCGCCAGCAGCCCCCGGGACCCACGGACCGGGGAGCTGTTTTTT. It translates to CASSPRDPRTGELFF. This sequence joins TRBV5-1 and TRBJ2-2, with D perhaps matching TRBD1 or TRBD2 (5 bases each). Germline-derived CDR1 and CDR2 are SGHRS and YFSETQ. The CDR3 spans 15 residues. The V gene lost 4 bases and the J gene lost 5 bases, with 15 bases spanning the gap.